This paragraph covers one TCR beta chain sequence. The source of the sample is a study of blood T cell repertoires in COVID-19. Study-level information: The United States, Italy and Spain were the sources of the acute and convalescent COVID-19 samples. Sample material is recorded as cDNA or gDNA derived from T cells, B-cell-depleted T cells, or PBMCs.

Trimming at V came to 2 bases and at J to 7 bases, leaving 9 bases not matched to a gene. CDR3 length: 16 residues. Germline-derived CDR1 and CDR2 are SGHDT and YYEEEE. Per the study methods: From reference gene primer amplification, estimates of nucleated cell counts were derived. Sequencing was performed with immunoSEQ multiplex PCR; in TCRdb, only in-frame clones are kept and a portion is missing. V and J calls plus clone size are reproduced from that table; the DNA served to infer D and trimming. The top ten clones hold 3% to 3.5% of a sample with 140,000 or so clones, 85% to 90% of them seen once.

V is TRBV5-6 and J is TRBJ2-2, with TRBD1 matching over 9 bases. Sequences were obtained from peripheral blood. This TCR derives from a woman aged 60-75 years with active COVID-19. The CDR3 DNA is TGTGCCAGCAGCTTCTGGACAGGGGTCTCAGTCGGGGAGCTGTTTTTT. Translated: CASSFWTGVSVGELFF.